The rows below give T cell receptor beta chains drawn from one sample of a study of cytomegalovirus exposure and HLA in healthy donors. Using immunoSEQ multiplex PCR, the repertoire was profiled, and TCRdb retains in-frame clones only, with some absent. The data hold fewer than 150,000 clones, with approximately 80% observed a single time. Sequenced: PBMCs. Receptors originate from a man aged 35-49 years in good health and CMV-seronegative. The CDR3 runs from the conserved cysteine through the conserved F or W. Each record gives: J gene, clone size, D gene, V gene, CDR3 protein, CDR3 DNA. The D gene is left open where the match is weak. Size is omitted from some rows. Given values are once, few, many or a class for expanded clones.

j_call: TRBJ2-5; clone_size: -; d_call: -; v_call: TRBV18; cdr3_aa: CASSPEDSTGQETQYF; cdr3_nt: TGTGCCAGCTCACCGGAAGATTCGACAGGCCAAGAGACCCAGTACTTC
j_call: TRBJ2-1; clone_size: -; d_call: TRBD2; v_call: TRBV30; cdr3_aa: CAWSKPGLAVEQFF; cdr3_nt: TGTGCCTGGAGTAAGCCGGGACTAGCAGTTGAGCAGTTCTTC
j_call: TRBJ2-1; clone_size: once; d_call: -; v_call: TRBV9; cdr3_aa: CASSVGGRDRPYNEQFF; cdr3_nt: TGTGCCAGCAGCGTAGGGGGGCGGGACAGACCATACAATGAGCAGTTCTTC
j_call: TRBJ1-1; clone_size: -; d_call: -; v_call: TRBV29-1; cdr3_aa: CSVDRVNTEAFF; cdr3_nt: TGCAGCGTTGACAGGGTGAACACTGAAGCTTTCTTT
j_call: TRBJ2-7; clone_size: -; d_call: TRBD1; v_call: TRBV7-2; cdr3_aa: CASSPQGVGEQYF; cdr3_nt: TGTGCCAGCAGCCCACAGGGGGTCGGAGAGCAGTACTTC
j_call: TRBJ2-5; clone_size: -; d_call: TRBD2; v_call: TRBV5-5; cdr3_aa: CASTPGGGIQETQYF; cdr3_nt: TGTGCCAGCACCCCTGGGGGGGGGATTCAAGAGACCCAGTACTTC
j_call: TRBJ2-7; clone_size: -; d_call: TRBD1; v_call: TRBV11-2; cdr3_aa: CASSFWGQGQVQYF; cdr3_nt: TGTGCCAGCAGCTTCTGGGGACAGGGTCAGGTGCAGTACTTC
j_call: TRBJ2-1; clone_size: few; d_call: TRBD2; v_call: TRBV7-8; cdr3_aa: CASSPGGGGGPYNEQFF; cdr3_nt: TGTGCCAGCAGCCCTGGTGGTGGCGGGGGACCCTACAATGAGCAGTTCTTC
j_call: TRBJ1-1; clone_size: -; d_call: TRBD1; v_call: TRBV27; cdr3_aa: CASSFRGQALMNTEAFF; cdr3_nt: TGTGCCAGCAGTTTCCGCGGACAGGCTCTCATGAACACTGAAGCTTTCTTT
j_call: TRBJ2-7; clone_size: -; d_call: -; v_call: TRBV30; cdr3_aa: CAWSEGIYEQYF; cdr3_nt: TGTGCCTGGAGTGAGGGGATCTACGAGCAGTACTTC
j_call: TRBJ2-5; clone_size: -; d_call: TRBD1; v_call: TRBV28; cdr3_aa: CASRGQGARETQYF; cdr3_nt: TGTGCCAGCAGGGGACAGGGGGCTAGGGAGACCCAGTACTTC
j_call: TRBJ2-1; clone_size: -; d_call: TRBD1; v_call: TRBV5-4; cdr3_aa: CAVISGTGAGEQFF; cdr3_nt: TGTGCCGTAATATCCGGGACAGGCGCCGGGGAGCAGTTCTTC
j_call: TRBJ2-3; clone_size: -; d_call: -; v_call: TRBV28; cdr3_aa: CASSLITDTQYF; cdr3_nt: TGTGCCAGCAGTCTTATCACAGATACGCAGTATTTT
j_call: TRBJ1-2; clone_size: -; d_call: -; v_call: TRBV4-2; cdr3_aa: CASSQDLGGEYGYTF; cdr3_nt: TGTGCCAGCAGCCAAGATCTCGGCGGAGAGTATGGCTACACCTTC
j_call: TRBJ2-7; clone_size: -; d_call: -; v_call: TRBV7-8; cdr3_aa: CASSLALGLLSYEQYF; cdr3_nt: TGTGCCAGCAGCTTAGCGCTGGGGCTACTCTCCTACGAGCAGTACTTC
j_call: TRBJ2-7; clone_size: once; d_call: -; v_call: TRBV7-3; cdr3_aa: CASSWDGGPYEQYF; cdr3_nt: TGTGCCAGCAGCTGGGACGGGGGGCCCTACGAGCAGTACTTC
j_call: TRBJ2-1; clone_size: -; d_call: TRBD2; v_call: TRBV27; cdr3_aa: CASSISSGGLDEQFF; cdr3_nt: TGTGCCAGCAGTATCTCTAGCGGGGGGCTCGATGAGCAGTTCTTC
j_call: TRBJ1-1; clone_size: -; d_call: TRBD1; v_call: TRBV5-1; cdr3_aa: CASSLTGETEAFF; cdr3_nt: TGCGCCAGCAGCTTGACAGGGGAGACTGAAGCTTTCTTT
j_call: TRBJ2-6; clone_size: -; d_call: TRBD1; v_call: TRBV5-6; cdr3_aa: CASSWGQGSSGANVLTF; cdr3_nt: TGTGCCAGCAGCTGGGGACAGGGGTCGTCTGGGGCCAACGTCCTGACTTTC
j_call: TRBJ1-4; clone_size: -; d_call: TRBD1; v_call: TRBV19; cdr3_aa: CASSYQSGQVDEKLFF; cdr3_nt: TGTGCCAGTAGCTACCAATCCGGACAGGTGGATGAAAAACTGTTTTTT
j_call: TRBJ2-5; clone_size: -; d_call: TRBD1; v_call: TRBV28; cdr3_aa: CASSLRYRGEETQYF; cdr3_nt: TGTGCCAGCAGTTTACGGTACAGGGGGGAAGAGACCCAGTACTTC
j_call: TRBJ1-5; clone_size: -; d_call: -; v_call: TRBV15; cdr3_aa: CATSRAVNSNQPQHF; cdr3_nt: TGTGCCACCAGCAGAGCGGTAAATAGCAATCAGCCCCAGCATTTT
j_call: TRBJ1-5; clone_size: -; d_call: TRBD1; v_call: TRBV19; cdr3_aa: CASSRRQGDGNQPQHF; cdr3_nt: TGTGCCAGTAGTCGTAGACAGGGCGACGGCAATCAGCCCCAGCATTTT
j_call: TRBJ2-5; clone_size: once; d_call: TRBD1; v_call: TRBV7-9; cdr3_aa: CASRGQGGETQYF; cdr3_nt: TGTGCCAGCAGAGGACAGGGTGGCGAGACCCAGTACTTC
j_call: TRBJ1-5; clone_size: once; d_call: -; v_call: TRBV6-6; cdr3_aa: CASSPDSLSNQPQHF; cdr3_nt: TGTGCCAGCAGTCCGGACAGCCTTAGCAATCAGCCCCAGCATTTT
j_call: TRBJ2-1; clone_size: -; d_call: -; v_call: TRBV6-5; cdr3_aa: CASSRGGEQFF; cdr3_nt: TGTGCCAGCTCCCGGGGTGGTGAGCAGTTCTTC
j_call: TRBJ2-2; clone_size: -; d_call: TRBD2; v_call: TRBV6-1; cdr3_aa: CASSEMDPAGGWELFF; cdr3_nt: TGTGCCAGCAGTGAAATGGATCCAGCGGGAGGGTGGGAGCTGTTTTTT
j_call: TRBJ1-2; clone_size: -; d_call: -; v_call: TRBV7-2; cdr3_aa: CASTIQGYGYTF; cdr3_nt: TGTGCCAGCACCATACAGGGCTATGGCTACACCTTC
j_call: TRBJ2-7; clone_size: -; d_call: -; v_call: TRBV7-2; cdr3_aa: CASSLEVEREQYF; cdr3_nt: TGTGCCAGCAGCTTAGAGGTAGAGCGGGAGCAGTACTTC
j_call: TRBJ1-3; clone_size: -; d_call: -; v_call: TRBV5-4; cdr3_aa: CASSSKQLGNTIYF; cdr3_nt: TGTGCCAGCAGCTCGAAACAGTTAGGAAACACCATATATTTT
j_call: TRBJ2-7; clone_size: -; d_call: TRBD1; v_call: TRBV5-4; cdr3_aa: CASSLGQVSSYEQYF; cdr3_nt: TGTGCCAGCAGTTTAGGACAGGTGTCCTCCTACGAGCAGTACTTC
j_call: TRBJ1-5; clone_size: -; d_call: -; v_call: TRBV7-3; cdr3_aa: CASSSTAAGGGNQPQHF; cdr3_nt: TGTGCCAGCAGCTCGACCGCCGCGGGTGGTGGCAATCAGCCCCAGCATTTT
j_call: TRBJ1-2; clone_size: -; d_call: TRBD1; v_call: TRBV4-3; cdr3_aa: CASSQVTGFNYGYTF; cdr3_nt: TGCGCCAGCAGCCAAGTGACAGGGTTTAACTATGGCTACACCTTC
j_call: TRBJ2-7; clone_size: -; d_call: -; v_call: TRBV18; cdr3_aa: CASSDRSYEQYF; cdr3_nt: TGTGCCAGCTCAGATCGGTCTTACGAGCAGTACTTC
j_call: TRBJ2-3; clone_size: -; d_call: TRBD2; v_call: TRBV29-1; cdr3_aa: CSVRTSGRTDTQYF; cdr3_nt: TGCAGCGTCAGGACTAGCGGGAGGACAGATACGCAGTATTTT
j_call: TRBJ1-4; clone_size: -; d_call: -; v_call: TRBV5-1; cdr3_aa: CASSDRPNEKLFF; cdr3_nt: TGCGCCAGCAGCGACAGGCCTAATGAAAAACTGTTTTTT
j_call: TRBJ1-4; clone_size: -; d_call: -; v_call: TRBV19; cdr3_aa: CASSSRTAGEEKLFF; cdr3_nt: TGTGCCAGTAGTTCTCGGACAGCTGGGGAGGAAAAACTGTTTTTT
j_call: TRBJ1-2; clone_size: -; d_call: -; v_call: TRBV6-5; cdr3_aa: CASSYSIESQAGYTF; cdr3_nt: TGTGCCAGCAGTTACTCGATAGAGTCCCAGGCCGGCTACACCTTC
j_call: TRBJ1-2; clone_size: once; d_call: -; v_call: TRBV2; cdr3_aa: CASSEAVLGLVDYGYTF; cdr3_nt: TGTGCCAGTAGTGAAGCGGTTTTGGGGCTGGTGGACTATGGCTACACCTTC
j_call: TRBJ1-2; clone_size: -; d_call: TRBD1; v_call: TRBV6-5; cdr3_aa: CASSYIRTGDGYTF; cdr3_nt: TGTGCCAGCAGTTACATCCGGACAGGGGATGGCTACACCTTC